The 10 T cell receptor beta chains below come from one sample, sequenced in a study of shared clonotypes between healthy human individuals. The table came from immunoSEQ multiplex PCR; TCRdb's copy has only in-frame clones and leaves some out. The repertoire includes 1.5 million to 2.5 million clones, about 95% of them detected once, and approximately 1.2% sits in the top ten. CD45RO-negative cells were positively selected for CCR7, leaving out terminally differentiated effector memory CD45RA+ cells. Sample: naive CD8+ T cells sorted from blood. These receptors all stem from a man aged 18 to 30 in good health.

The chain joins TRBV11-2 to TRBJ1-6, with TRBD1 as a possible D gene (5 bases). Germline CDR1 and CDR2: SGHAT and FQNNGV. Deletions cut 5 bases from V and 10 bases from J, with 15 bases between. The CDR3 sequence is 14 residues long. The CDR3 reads CASSPRGPESPLHF. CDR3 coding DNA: TGTGCCAGCAGCCCAAGGGGACCTGAATCACCCCTCCACTTT.

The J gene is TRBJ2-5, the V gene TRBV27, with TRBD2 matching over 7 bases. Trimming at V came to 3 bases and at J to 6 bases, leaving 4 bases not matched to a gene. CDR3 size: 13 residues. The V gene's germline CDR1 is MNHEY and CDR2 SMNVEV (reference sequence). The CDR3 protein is CASSFGGGQTQYF. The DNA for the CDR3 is TGTGCCAGCAGTTTTGGGGGGGGTCAGACCCAGTACTTC.

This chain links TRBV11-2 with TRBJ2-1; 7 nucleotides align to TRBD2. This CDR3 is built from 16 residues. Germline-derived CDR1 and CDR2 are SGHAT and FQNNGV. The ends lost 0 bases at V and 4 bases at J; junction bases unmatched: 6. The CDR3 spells CASSLDHTSEYNEQFF. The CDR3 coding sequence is TGTGCCAGCAGCTTAGATCATACTAGCGAGTACAATGAGCAGTTCTTC.

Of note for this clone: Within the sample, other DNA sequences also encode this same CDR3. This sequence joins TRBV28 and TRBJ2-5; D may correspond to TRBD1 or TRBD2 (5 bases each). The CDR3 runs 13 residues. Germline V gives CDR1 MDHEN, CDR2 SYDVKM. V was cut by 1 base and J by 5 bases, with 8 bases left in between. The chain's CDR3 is CASSLLGEETQYF. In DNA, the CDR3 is TGTGCCAGCAGTTTATTGGGGGAGGAGACCCAGTACTTC.

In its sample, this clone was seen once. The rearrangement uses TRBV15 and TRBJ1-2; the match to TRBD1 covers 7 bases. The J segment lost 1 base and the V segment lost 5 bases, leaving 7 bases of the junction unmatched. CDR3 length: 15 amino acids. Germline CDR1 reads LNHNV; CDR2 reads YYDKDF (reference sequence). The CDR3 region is CATSEDRAHNYGYTF. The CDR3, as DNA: TGTGCCACCAGCGAAGACAGGGCCCATAACTATGGCTACACCTTC.

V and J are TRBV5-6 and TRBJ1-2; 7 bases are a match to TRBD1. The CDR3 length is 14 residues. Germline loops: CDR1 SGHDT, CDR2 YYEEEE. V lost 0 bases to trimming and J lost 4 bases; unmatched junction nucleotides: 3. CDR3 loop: CASSLEGQIYGYTF. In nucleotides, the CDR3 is TGTGCCAGCAGCTTGGAGGGACAGATCTATGGCTACACCTTC. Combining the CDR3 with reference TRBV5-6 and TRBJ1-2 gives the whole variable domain DAGVTQSPTHLIKTRGQQVTLRCSPKSGHDTVSWYQQALGQGPQFIFQYYEEEERQRGNFPDRFSGHQFPNYSSELNVNALLLGDSALYLCASSLEGQIYGYTFGSGTRLTVV.

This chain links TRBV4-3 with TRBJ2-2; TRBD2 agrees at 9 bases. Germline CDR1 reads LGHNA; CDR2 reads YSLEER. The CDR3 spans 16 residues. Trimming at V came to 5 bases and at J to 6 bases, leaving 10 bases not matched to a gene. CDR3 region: CASSGALAGEAGELFF. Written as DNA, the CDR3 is TGCGCCAGCAGCGGGGCCTTAGCGGGAGAGGCCGGGGAGCTGTTTTTT.

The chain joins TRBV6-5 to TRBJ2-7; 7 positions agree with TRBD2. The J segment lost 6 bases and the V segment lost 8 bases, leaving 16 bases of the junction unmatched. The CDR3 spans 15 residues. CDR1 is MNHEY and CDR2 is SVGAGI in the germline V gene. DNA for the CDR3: TGTGCCAGCGGGGTCGGCGGGAGCGGGAAGTGCGAGCAGTACTTC. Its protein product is CASGVGGSGKCEQYF.

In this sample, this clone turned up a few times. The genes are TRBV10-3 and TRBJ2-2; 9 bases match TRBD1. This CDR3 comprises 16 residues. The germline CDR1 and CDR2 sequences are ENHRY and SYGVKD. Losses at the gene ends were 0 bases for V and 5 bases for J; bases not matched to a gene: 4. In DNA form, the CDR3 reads TGTGCCATCAGTGAGTCGGGGACAGGGCGTACCGGGGAGCTGTTTTTT. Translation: CAISESGTGRTGELFF.

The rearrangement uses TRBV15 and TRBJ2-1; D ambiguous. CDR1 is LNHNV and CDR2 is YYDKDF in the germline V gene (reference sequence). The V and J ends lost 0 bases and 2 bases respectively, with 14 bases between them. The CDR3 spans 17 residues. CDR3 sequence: CATSRDLTLRTYNEQFF. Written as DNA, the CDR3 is TGTGCCACCAGCAGAGATCTGACCCTTAGGACCTACAATGAGCAGTTCTTC.